Sequencing of this TCR beta chain was carried out in a study of regulatory T cells in long-lasting Graves disease. The time point here: persistent/refractory GD, antithyroid drugs over 5 years with positive TRAb. Extracted RNA from PBMCs served as the source of the TCR library. Patients of an endocrinology department in Xi'an, China, were included. The TCR beta library used iRepertoire HTBI primers with Arm-PCR amplification of CDR3. From the multiplex PCR reads, TCRdb called clonotypes with MiXCR, one entry per CDR3 protein. The profile shows around 400,000 distinct CDR3 sequences, roughly a fifth of them singletons. Germline assignment: CDR1 ENHRY and CDR2 SYGVKD. The CDR3 extends over 15 amino acids. V lost 5 bases and J 4 bases, leaving 17 bases between the germline ends.

Sample: peripheral blood mononuclear cells (PBMCs), taken when the disease was refractory, from a patient treated with antithyroid drugs. The genes are TRBV10-3 and TRBJ1-2; no definite D call. The receptor comes from a female donor with Graves disease. The CDR3 protein is CAISQTQDLGYGYTF. CDR3 sequence (DNA): TGTGCCATCAGTCAAACTCAGGATCTGGGCTATGGCTACACCTTC.